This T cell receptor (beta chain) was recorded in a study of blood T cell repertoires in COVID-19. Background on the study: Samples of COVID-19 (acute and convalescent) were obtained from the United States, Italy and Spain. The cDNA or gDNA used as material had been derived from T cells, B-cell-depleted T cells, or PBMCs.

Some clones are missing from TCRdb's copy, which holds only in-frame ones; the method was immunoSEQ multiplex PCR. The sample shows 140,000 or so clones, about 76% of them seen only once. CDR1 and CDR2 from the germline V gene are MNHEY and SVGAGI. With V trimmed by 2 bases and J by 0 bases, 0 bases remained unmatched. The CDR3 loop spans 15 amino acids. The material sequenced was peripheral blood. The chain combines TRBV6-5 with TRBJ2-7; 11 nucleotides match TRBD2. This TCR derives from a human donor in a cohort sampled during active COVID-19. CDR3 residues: CASSYTSGSSYEQYF. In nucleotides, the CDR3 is TGTGCCAGCAGTTACACTAGCGGGAGCTCCTACGAGCAGTACTTC.